The 25 T cell receptor beta chains below were found in one sample sequenced in a study of T cell responses to AZD1222 COVID-19 vaccine (dated by TCRdb to about 2021). The receptor library was made with the immunoSEQ multiplex PCR assay. In its TCRdb copy, this immuneACCESS table keeps in-frame sequences only and misses some clones. Where compared with another copy, unresolved V genes explain less than half of these, and the others have no known cause. The sample yields 150,000 to 250,000 clones; approximately 94% were counted once. Approximately 1% of the sample is taken by the ten largest. According to the study, the label for this sample's time point signals: about 28 days (+/-7) after the second vaccine dose. Sequences were derived from peripheral blood, sampled 28 days after the second AZD1222 dose. These receptor sequences come from an adult who received the AZD1222 COVID-19 vaccine.

This chain links TRBV6-6 with TRBJ1-1; no clear D gene. Trimming cost V 5 bases and J 4 bases, with 23 bases left between them. The CDR3 runs 17 residues. CDR1 and CDR2 (germline): MNHNY, SVGAGI (reference sequence). Here the CDR3 DNA reads TGTGCCAGCAGTCCCCTTCTTGGCAGCCTCCGGCCCACTGAAGCTTTCTTT. Translated, it gives CASSPLLGSLRPTEAFF.

The genes are TRBV24-1 and TRBJ2-6, with D unclear. Deletions cut 5 bases from V and 4 bases from J, with 14 bases between. The CDR3 contains 16 residues. Germline lookup yields CDR1 KGHDR and CDR2 SFDVKD. CDR3 sequence (DNA): TGTGCCACCAGTGTTAGGGAACTAAGAGGGGCCAACGTCCTGACTTTC. Amino acid sequence: CATSVRELRGANVLTF.

The V call is TRBV9, the J call TRBJ2-3; 9 bases are shared with TRBD1. The germline V gene has CDR1 SGDLS and CDR2 YYNGEE. Germline trimming cut 0 bases from V and 4 bases from J; bases unmatched to any gene: 6. The CDR3 loop spans 16 amino acids. The CDR3 nucleotides are TGTGCCAGCAGCGTAGCTGGGACAGGGAAGGCAGATACGCAGTATTTT. It codes for CASSVAGTGKADTQYF.

This clone appeared once. This chain connects TRBV12-3 or TRBV12-4 to TRBJ2-3; 8 bases line up with TRBD1. This CDR3 comprises 12 residues. Losses at the gene ends were 3 bases for V and 14 bases for J; bases not matched to a gene: 7. The CDR3 coding sequence is TGTGCCAGCAGTTTGGCGACAGGGGCACGGTATTTT. Amino acids: CASSLATGARYF.

The chain carries TRBV4-1 and TRBJ1-2, with no clear D. CDR3 size: 18 residues. Germline CDR1 MGHRA, CDR2 YSYEKL. With 1 base removed from V and 7 bases from J, the gap between germline ends came to 25 bases. Here the CDR3 reads CASSQVFLPRRILSGYTF. The CDR3 DNA follows: TGCGCCAGCAGCCAAGTCTTTTTGCCTCGACGCATCCTCAGTGGCTACACCTTC.

The rearrangement joins TRBV19 to TRBJ1-4; D not certain. V lost 6 bases to trimming and J lost 8 bases, with 16 bases between them. The CDR3 length is 14 residues. The germline V gene has CDR1 LNHDA and CDR2 SQIVND (reference sequence). The CDR3 coding sequence is TGTGCCAGTAGCCCAACCAGCGGGCGCGAAAAACTGTTTTTT. Protein product: CASSPTSGREKLFF.

V and J are TRBV7-3 and TRBJ2-1; 7 bases map to TRBD2. V lost 5 bases to trimming and J lost 2 bases; unmatched junction nucleotides: 9. Germline-derived CDR1 and CDR2 are SGHTA and FQGTGA. The CDR3 totals 16 residues. CDR3 region: CASSQAGTITYNEQFF. For the CDR3, the DNA is TGTGCCAGCAGCCAAGCCGGGACTATAACCTACAATGAGCAGTTCTTC.

The chain is built from TRBV5-1 and TRBJ1-4; 9 bases map to TRBD1. Germline V CDR1 and CDR2: SGHRS, YFSETQ. CDR3 size: 15 residues. J gave up 8 bases and V 1 base, and 6 bases lay outside the gene matches. Written as DNA, the CDR3 is TGCGCCAGCAGCTTGCTCGGGACAGGGAAAGAAAAACTGTTTTTT. Encoded protein: CASSLLGTGKEKLFF. Looking up the rest from reference TRBV5-1 and TRBJ1-4 gives the full variable domain: KAGVTQTPRYLIKTRGQQVTLSCSPISGHRSVSWYQQTPGQGLQFLFEYFSETQRNKGNFPGRFSGRQFSNSRSEMNVSTLELGDSALYLCASSLLGTGKEKLFFGSGTQLSVL.

The count of this clone is one. The gene calls are TRBV28 and TRBJ1-2; 9 bases align to TRBD1. This CDR3 is built from 14 residues. CDR1 and CDR2 (germline): MDHEN, SYDVKM. With 5 bases clipped from V and 4 bases from J, the junction kept 5 bases outside the gene matches. As DNA, the CDR3 is TGTGCCAGCAGTAGCGGGACAGGGTCCTATGGCTACACCTTC. As protein: CASSSGTGSYGYTF.

The chain uses TRBV27 and TRBJ1-6; 9 bases are a match to TRBD1. Looked up from germline, CDR1 is MNHEY and CDR2 is SMNVEV (reference sequence). Trimming cost V 3 bases and J 10 bases; bases outside gene matches: 4. There are 14 residues in the CDR3. CDR3 DNA sequence: TGTGCCAGCAGTTTCGGGACAGGGTACTCACCCCTCCACTTT. It codes for CASSFGTGYSPLHF.

The V call is TRBV28, the J call TRBJ1-5; D gene uncertain. There are 13 residues in the CDR3. Germline lookup yields CDR1 MDHEN and CDR2 SYDVKM. V was cut by 3 bases and J by 7 bases, with 10 bases left in between. The CDR3 spells CASSFGGQQPQHF. As DNA, the CDR3 is TGTGCCAGCAGTTTCGGAGGGCAACAGCCCCAGCATTTT.

CDR3 DNA: TGTGCCAGCAGCCAAGTAAGGGCGACCCAGTACTTC. Amino acid sequence: CASSQVRATQYF. The chain carries TRBV3-1 (or the pseudogene TRBV3-2) and TRBJ2-5; D is undetermined. Germline V lookup: CDR1 LGHDT, CDR2 YNNKEL (reference sequence). V was pared by 1 base and J by 7 bases, with 7 bases between. The CDR3 covers 12 residues.

This chain joins TRBV18 and TRBJ1-1; D gene ambiguous. The V gene lost 3 bases and the J gene lost 0 bases, with 2 bases spanning the gap. The germline V gene has CDR1 KGHSH and CDR2 LQKENI. This CDR3 comprises 12 residues. Here the CDR3 reads CASSPLNTEAFF. DNA for the CDR3: TGTGCCAGCTCACCTTTGAACACTGAAGCTTTCTTT.

CDR3 nucleotide sequence: TGTGCCAGCGCCTACAGGGGGCTGGGGAATGAGCAGTTCTTC. Residues: CASAYRGLGNEQFF. The rearrangement joins TRBV6-5 to TRBJ2-1; 9 nucleotides line up with TRBD1. Germline V CDR1 and CDR2: MNHEY, SVGAGI. The CDR3 is 14 residues long. The V segment lost 8 bases and the J segment 7 bases; nucleotides outside the gene matches: 9.

About this clone: In the same sample, other DNA sequences code for this CDR3. The chain uses TRBV7-9 and TRBJ1-2; 7 bases map to TRBD1. The CDR3 loop spans 13 amino acids. V shed 5 bases and J 3 bases; nucleotides not matched to a gene: 3. Germline assignment: CDR1 SEHNR and CDR2 FQNEAQ (reference sequence). For the CDR3, the DNA is TGTGCCAGCAGCCGGGACAGTTACTATGGCTACACCTTC. Translation: CASSRDSYYGYTF.

The chain is built from TRBV5-1 and TRBJ1-2; D possibly corresponds to TRBD1 (5 bases). The ends were cut back, 2 bases at V and 3 bases at J, with 8 bases in the middle. This CDR3 contains 13 residues. Germline V gene sequence: CDR1 SGHRS, CDR2 YFSETQ. CDR3 coding DNA: TGCGCCAGCAGCTTACAGGAAGACTATGGCTACACCTTC. It is translated as CASSLQEDYGYTF.

This clone came up once. The chain has TRBV9 and TRBJ2-3; D perhaps matches TRBD1 (6 bases). V was pared by 4 bases and J by 4 bases, with 7 bases between. There are 12 residues in the CDR3. Germline CDR1 SGDLS, CDR2 YYNGEE. Here the CDR3 reads CASSNRADTQYF. In nucleotides, the CDR3 is TGTGCCAGCAGCAACAGGGCAGATACGCAGTATTTT.

This clone was seen a handful of times. CDR3: CASSWTPSTGELFF. Here the CDR3 DNA reads TGTGCCAGCAGTTGGACACCCTCCACCGGGGAGCTGTTTTTT. The V and J genes are TRBV2 and TRBJ2-2; tentative D call: TRBD1 (5 bases). The V end was cut by 5 bases, the J end by 4 bases, with 11 bases between. The CDR3 runs 14 residues. Germline lookup yields CDR1 SNHLY and CDR2 FYNNEI.

The rearrangement links TRBV6-5 to TRBJ2-1; 7 bases agree with TRBD1. The ends lost 7 bases at V and 10 bases at J; junction bases unmatched: 7. The CDR3 runs to 12 residues. In germline, CDR1 is MNHEY, CDR2 SVGAGI. DNA for the CDR3: TGTGCCAGCACCAGGCCGGACAGGGAGCAGTTCTTC. This encodes CASTRPDREQFF.

This chain connects TRBV11-2 to TRBJ2-3, with D possibly being TRBD1 (6 bases). The germline V gene has CDR1 SGHAT and CDR2 FQNNGV. This CDR3 has 15 amino acids. The ends were cut back, 11 bases at V and 5 bases at J, with 23 bases in the middle. The CDR3 reads CASLSAAGDRDTQYF. The CDR3 DNA reads TGTGCCTCTTTATCGGCGGCAGGGGATCGAGATACGCAGTATTTT.

The V gene is TRBV5-1, the J gene TRBJ2-1, with TRBD2 matching over 12 bases. CDR1 is SGHRS, CDR2 YFSETQ, per germline. V trimming: 0 bases; J trimming: 4 bases; junction bases outside the gene matches: 2. The CDR3 is 16 residues long. The CDR3 DNA reads TGCGCCAGCAGCTTGGATGGGACTAGCGGGTACAATGAGCAGTTCTTC. This encodes CASSLDGTSGYNEQFF.

The chain is built from TRBV5-1 and TRBJ1-5; 11 nucleotides align to TRBD1. Germline V gene lookup returns CDR1 SGHRS and CDR2 YFSETQ. V was clipped by 4 bases and J by 0 bases; unmatched bases: 9. The CDR3 totals 18 residues. Written as DNA, the CDR3 is TGCGCCAGCAGCCCGGGACAGGGGGGGATTTTTAGCAATCAGCCCCAGCATTTT. Amino acids: CASSPGQGGIFSNQPQHF.

Written as DNA, the CDR3 is TGTGCCAGCAGCTCAGGGTGGCAGAACGATTCACCCCTCCACTTT. Its protein is CASSSGWQNDSPLHF. V and J are TRBV7-6 and TRBJ1-6, with D perhaps TRBD1 (5 bases). Germline CDR1 is SGHVS and CDR2 is FNYEAQ. The CDR3 extends over 15 amino acids. The ends were cut back, 4 bases at V and 8 bases at J, with 15 bases in the middle.

The V and J genes are TRBV18 and TRBJ1-1; TRBD1 aligns across 11 bases. The germline V gene encodes CDR1 KGHSH and CDR2 LQKENI. This CDR3 spans 14 amino acids. J was trimmed by 5 bases and V by 4 bases; bases with no gene match: 3. CDR3 amino acids: CASSQGQGGTEAFF. The DNA of the CDR3 is TGTGCCAGCTCACAGGGACAGGGGGGAACTGAAGCTTTCTTT.

The chain uses TRBV3-1 (or the pseudogene TRBV3-2) and TRBJ1-1; D may be TRBD1 (5 bases). Germline V CDR1 and CDR2: LGHDT, YNNKEL (reference sequence). The CDR3 runs 13 residues. The V end was cut by 4 bases, the J end by 6 bases, with 12 bases between. CDR3 in amino acids: CASSPWDEAEAFF. The CDR3 nucleotides read TGTGCCAGCAGCCCCTGGGACGAGGCTGAAGCTTTCTTT.